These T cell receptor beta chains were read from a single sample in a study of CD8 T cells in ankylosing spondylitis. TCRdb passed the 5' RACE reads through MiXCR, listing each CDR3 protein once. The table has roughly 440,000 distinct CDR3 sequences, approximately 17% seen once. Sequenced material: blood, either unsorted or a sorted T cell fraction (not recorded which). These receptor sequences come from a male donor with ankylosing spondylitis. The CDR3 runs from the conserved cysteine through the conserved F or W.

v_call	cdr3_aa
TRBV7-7	CASSFAANTEAFF
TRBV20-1	CSASSASGERGNTGELFF
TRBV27	CASSSDSGVGNQPQHF
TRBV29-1	CSVGGGRETQYF
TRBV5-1	CASSPGGRARNTEAFF
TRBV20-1	CSARMTGLGNIQYF
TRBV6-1	CASSPGPSRYGYTF
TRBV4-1	CASSQATLAGGRETQYF
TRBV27	CASSLLPGTANSYEQYF
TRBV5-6	CASSLAGAGKSREQYF
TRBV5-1	CASSHRSLAGGPRSTDTQYF
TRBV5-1	CASSLGGESISYEQYF
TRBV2	CATRTSGNSAEQFF
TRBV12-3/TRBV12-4	CASGKRGTEAFF
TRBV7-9	CASSPWTGAPNTEAFF
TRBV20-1	CSAGRKLGTEAFF
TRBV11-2	CASSISAYNEQFF
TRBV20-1	CSAEGAGDEQFF
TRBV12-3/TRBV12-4	CASSLDRQGRTEAFF
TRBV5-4	CASSSTGHEQFF
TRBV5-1	CASSSARGGRVNEQFF